Listed below are T cell receptor beta chains from one sample, sequenced in a study of OX40 agonist ivuxolimab in advanced cancers. The protocol was immunoSEQ multiplex PCR, while the TCRdb copy is restricted to in-frame clones and leaves out a portion. The sample includes tens of thousands of clones, 90% of them seen just once. This specimen consisted of CD4+ or CD8+ T cells sorted from blood, obtained in a trial of the OX40 agonist ivuxolimab. Receptors were obtained from an adult with an advanced solid tumor such as melanoma, head and neck, liver or kidney cancer. Both conserved end residues are part of each CDR3. Size is omitted from some rows. Given values are once, few, many or a class for expanded clones.

TRBV11-3	NA	TRBJ2-5	CASSFTAETQYF
TRBV7-2	NA	TRBJ2-3	CASSLELRGDTQYF
TRBV30	NA	TRBJ1-6	CAFGRSGNSPLHF
TRBV10-3	NA	TRBJ2-7	CAISESTGGPYEQYF
TRBV11-3	once	TRBJ2-3	CATRQGSTDTQYF
TRBV5-8	few	TRBJ2-3	CASSLGRLAGADTQYF
TRBV5-1	NA	TRBJ2-1	CASSFDTPNEQFF
TRBV9	NA	TRBJ2-3	CASSDGLSLTDTQYF
TRBV11-2	NA	TRBJ2-5	CASSWGGTGAQETQYF
TRBV28	NA	TRBJ1-2	CASSLYTGGYTF
TRBV5-1	NA	TRBJ2-7	CASSRGSYEQYF
TRBV10-3	NA	TRBJ2-3	CGTSGRAEDTQYF
TRBV27	NA	TRBJ2-7	CASSRGTSWEQYF
TRBV28	NA	TRBJ1-1	CASTPPSGNTEAFF
TRBV6-1	NA	TRBJ2-2	CASSATGGDTGELFF
TRBV23-1	NA	TRBJ1-5	CASWNYRGCNQPQHF
TRBV19	NA	TRBJ2-6	CASRESGANVLTF
TRBV2	NA	TRBJ2-5	CASRLWTSGSSQYF
TRBV28	NA	TRBJ2-7	CASSLVSRAGYEQYF
TRBV7-2	NA	TRBJ1-5	CASSEQVSLQGSGNQPQHF
TRBV9	NA	TRBJ1-1	CASSPDRPGTEAFF
TRBV6-5	once	TRBJ2-5	CASSYSLIRETQYF
TRBV28	NA	TRBJ1-2	CASSLMDRKNYGYTF
TRBV28	NA	TRBJ2-5	CASSLRPKWTGGRETQYF
TRBV7-9	NA	TRBJ2-3	CASSRGLAGGSDTQYF
TRBV18	NA	NA	CASSPMAGEQYF
TRBV5-1	NA	TRBJ1-1	CASSLLDGRDTEAFF
TRBV4-1	NA	TRBJ1-3	CASSPGQGLGNTIYF
TRBV5-1	NA	TRBJ2-7	CASSSEGAPSYEQYF
TRBV28	NA	TRBJ1-5	CASSSPGQGSNQPQHF
TRBV13	NA	TRBJ2-7	CASSEKYEQYF
TRBV5-4	NA	TRBJ2-7	CASSLGLREMGEQYF
TRBV9	NA	TRBJ2-2	CASSVREGQTGELFF
TRBV11-2	NA	TRBJ2-2	CASSLGSVGELFF
TRBV4-3	NA	TRBJ2-1	CASSQLTAGGPYEQFF
TRBV19	once	TRBJ2-2	CASAQGVDIPRGELFF
TRBV5-1	NA	TRBJ2-2	CASSPIEDGYGELFF
TRBV29-1	NA	TRBJ2-5	CSVAGLAGGLGTQYF
TRBV6-6	NA	TRBJ2-3	CASSYARKTNTQYF
TRBV11-2	NA	TRBJ2-4	CASSPIRQNIQYF
TRBV16	NA	TRBJ1-2	CASSHSQGTGYTF
TRBV7-2	once	TRBJ1-1	CASSLVGGDTEAFF
TRBV30	NA	TRBJ1-3	CACHRSSGNTIYF
TRBV7-9	NA	TRBJ1-2	CASSSQGRIHGYTF
TRBV28	NA	TRBJ1-5	CAGRPGQVNQPQHF
TRBV5-6	once	TRBJ2-7	CASSFYGGYEQYF
TRBV18	NA	TRBJ1-1	CASSPTPTGSDTEAFF
TRBV6-1	NA	TRBJ1-2	CASSPQGPLGYTF
TRBV5-5	NA	TRBJ2-2	CASSLIRGSGELFF
TRBV28	NA	TRBJ2-1	CASSYNEQFF
TRBV27	NA	TRBJ1-1	CASSLGRDRATEAFF
TRBV5-1	NA	TRBJ1-1	CASSPLGARGEAFF
TRBV18	NA	TRBJ2-2	CASSQQGVRGGGELFF
TRBV5-1	NA	TRBJ1-6	CASSLSPPGLNSPLHF
TRBV6-5	NA	TRBJ1-1	CASNRGNTEAFF
TRBV11-3	NA	TRBJ2-1	CASSLGGHLEQFF
TRBV9	NA	TRBJ2-6	CASSGLAGAGANVLTF